The clone carrying this T cell receptor (beta chain) has a count of ten or more. What it recognizes is unknown. The V gene lost 2 bases and the J gene lost 7 bases, with 16 bases spanning the gap. Germline V gene sequence: CDR1 SGHKS, CDR2 YYEKEE (reference sequence). This CDR3 contains 15 residues. Library preparation for TCR beta used quantitative 5'-RACE with molecular barcodes. TCRdb re-analysed the 5' RACE reads in MiXCR, keeping a single row per CDR3 protein. The sample lists about 320,000 distinct CDR3 sequences; roughly 11% were seen once. This sample is drawn from a study of CD8 T cells in ankylosing spondylitis. Findings of the study overall: CD8+ cells made up the disease-linked clones, which were relatively rare in peripheral blood. Seemingly characteristic of ankylosing spondylitis blood was a TCR beta motif consisting of several highly homologous variants.

The chain employs TRBV5-5 and TRBJ2-1; tentatively, D is TRBD2 (6 bases). The source material was blood, either unsorted or a sorted T cell fraction (not recorded which). The clonotype comes from a female donor with ankylosing spondylitis or in good health (not recorded which). CDR3 sequence reads: CASSFWLAMGNEQFF. CDR3 in DNA: TGTGCCAGCAGCTTTTGGCTAGCGATGGGGAATGAGCAGTTCTTC.